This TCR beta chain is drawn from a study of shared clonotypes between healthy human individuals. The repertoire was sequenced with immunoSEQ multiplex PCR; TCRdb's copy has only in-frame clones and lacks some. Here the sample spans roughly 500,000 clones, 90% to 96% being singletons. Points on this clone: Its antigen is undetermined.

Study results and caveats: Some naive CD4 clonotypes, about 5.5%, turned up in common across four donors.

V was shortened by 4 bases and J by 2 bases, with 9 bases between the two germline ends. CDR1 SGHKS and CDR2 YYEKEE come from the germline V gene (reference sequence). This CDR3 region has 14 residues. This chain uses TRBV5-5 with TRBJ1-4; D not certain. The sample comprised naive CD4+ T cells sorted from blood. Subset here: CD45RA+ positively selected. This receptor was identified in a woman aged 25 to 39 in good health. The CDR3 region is CASSPTWTNEKLFF. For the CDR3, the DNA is TGTGCCAGCAGCCCAACATGGACTAATGAAAAACTGTTTTTT.